The 15 T cell receptor beta chains below all came from one sample that was sequenced in a study of memory CD4+ T cells and cytomegalovirus serostatus. Profiling relied on immunoSEQ multiplex PCR, and the TCRdb table lists in-frame clones only, not all of them. The data contain 48,000 or so clones, more than 70% of them singletons. Single viable CD3+CD4+CD8-CD45RO+ cells were sorted as the memory CD4+ T cells. Sequenced sample: memory CD4+ T cells from blood. These receptors were obtained from an adult in good health and CMV-seronegative.

The CDR3 DNA follows: TGTGCCAGCAGTGATCCCGGGACGGATCTTAATGAGCAGTTCTTC. Translating gives CASSDPGTDLNEQFF. The chain joins TRBV25-1 to TRBJ2-1; D may correspond to TRBD1 or TRBD2 (5 bases each). V shed 3 bases and J shed 7 bases, with 16 bases lying between them. CDR3 length: 15 amino acids. CDR1 MGHDK and CDR2 SYGVNS come from the germline V gene.

The CDR3 is CASSLDLRGFDTEAFF. CDR3 bases: TGTGCCAGCAGCTTAGATTTAAGAGGCTTCGACACTGAAGCTTTCTTT. The rearrangement links TRBV13 to TRBJ1-1; no definite D call. This CDR3 has 16 residues. Germline V gene sequence: CDR1 PRHDT, CDR2 FYEKMQ (reference sequence). Deletions cut 1 base from V and 3 bases from J, with 15 bases between. Supplemented by reference TRBV13 and TRBJ1-1, the full variable domain reads AAGVIQSPRHLIKEKRETATLKCYPIPRHDTVYWYQQGPGQDPQFLISFYEKMQSDKGSIPDRFSAQQFSDYHSELNMSSLELGDSALYFCASSLDLRGFDTEAFFGQGTRLTVV.

The rearrangement uses TRBV5-6 and TRBJ1-2, with TRBD1 matching over 8 bases. Unmatched junction bases numbered 14, after V lost 5 bases and J lost 2 bases. The V gene's germline CDR1 is SGHDT and CDR2 YYEEEE. This CDR3 has 17 amino acids. CDR3 in DNA: TGTGCCAGCAGGCTTGGAGGGCCCTACAGGGGGAACTATGGCTACACCTTC. It is translated as CASRLGGPYRGNYGYTF.

The rearrangement uses TRBV5-4 and TRBJ1-6; 7 positions agree with TRBD1. The CDR3 totals 15 residues. Germline-derived CDR1 and CDR2 are SGHNT and YYREEE (reference sequence). The V gene end was trimmed by 4 bases and the J gene end by 6 bases; junction bases not matched to a gene: 7. The CDR3 here is CASSPQEGANSPLHF. CDR3 coding DNA: TGTGCCAGCAGCCCCCAAGAGGGGGCTAATTCACCCCTCCACTTT.

The chain uses TRBV9 and TRBJ2-3; D unclear. V lost 0 bases and J lost 4, with 6 bases in between. CDR1 SGDLS and CDR2 YYNGEE come from the germline V gene. The CDR3 has 13 residues. DNA for the CDR3: TGTGCCAGCAGCGTAGCTACCGCAGATACGCAGTATTTT. It is translated as CASSVATADTQYF.

In this sample, this clone turned up a few times. The V call is TRBV5-1, the J call TRBJ2-3; 15 nucleotides agree with TRBD2. Germline V gene lookup returns CDR1 SGHRS and CDR2 YFSETQ. Trimming cost V 7 bases and J 6 bases; bases outside gene matches: 3. The CDR3 length is 14 residues. CDR3 in DNA: TGCGCCAGCTGCGGGACTAGCGGGGGGGATACGCAGTATTTT. Protein: CASCGTSGGDTQYF.

The chain recombines TRBV5-1 with TRBJ1-2; D ambiguous. The V end lost 0 bases, the J end lost 4 bases, and 7 bases lay between the germline ends. The CDR3 has 13 residues. The V gene's germline CDR1 is SGHRS and CDR2 YFSETQ. In DNA form, the CDR3 reads TGCGCCAGCAGCTTGGACAGTGGCTATGGCTACACCTTC. Translating it yields CASSLDSGYGYTF.

This clone was found once. V usage is TRBV7-8 and J usage is TRBJ2-1; D remains ambiguous. The V end was cut by 0 bases, the J end by 7 bases, with 7 bases between. The CDR3 length is 13 residues. In germline, CDR1 is SGHVS, CDR2 FQNEAQ. The CDR3 region is CASSLAIGNEQFF. The CDR3 DNA sequence: TGTGCCAGCAGCTTAGCGATCGGGAATGAGCAGTTCTTC.

This clone was picked up one time. This CDR3 reads CASSLNEGPNYGYTF. CDR3 DNA: TGTGCCAGCAGCTTAAACGAGGGTCCTAACTATGGCTACACCTTC. The chain joins TRBV11-1 to TRBJ1-2; no clear D gene. Germline V gene data show CDR1 as SGHAT and CDR2 as FQDESV (reference sequence). V was trimmed by 2 bases and J by 0 bases, leaving 10 bases between them. The CDR3 consists of 15 residues.

This clone was picked up a small number of times. This rearrangement joins TRBV19 to TRBJ2-5; a weak D match, TRBD2 (6 bases). V lost 5 bases to trimming and J lost 5 bases, with 21 bases between them. Germline V gives CDR1 LNHDA, CDR2 SQIVND (reference sequence). CDR3 length: 16 amino acids. The CDR3 DNA sequence: TGTGCCAGTAGTCAAACCGGGACTCTGGAGGGGGAGACCCAGTACTTC. As protein: CASSQTGTLEGETQYF.

The J gene is TRBJ1-3, the V gene TRBV30; D may be TRBD1 (6 bases). Germline V lookup: CDR1 GTSNPN, CDR2 SVGIG (reference sequence). This CDR3 has 14 residues. V was clipped by 4 bases and J by 3 bases, with 13 bases between them. The CDR3 is CAWMGGSGGNTIYF. CDR3 coding DNA: TGTGCCTGGATGGGGGGCTCGGGTGGAAACACCATATATTTT.

The rearrangement links TRBV20-1 to TRBJ1-1; D is uncertain. This CDR3 region has 10 residues. Trimming removed 5 bases at V and 4 bases at J, with 5 bases between. Germline values: CDR1 DFQATT, CDR2 SNEGSKA (reference sequence). The CDR3 sequence: CSAFSTEAFF. The DNA for the CDR3 is TGCAGTGCTTTCTCCACTGAAGCTTTCTTT.

The chain uses TRBV11-1 and TRBJ2-2; D unclear. The ends were cut back, 2 bases at V and 3 bases at J, with 7 bases in the middle. There are 14 residues in the CDR3. From germline, CDR1 is SGHAT and CDR2 FQDESV (reference sequence). CDR3 region: CASSLRPHTGELFF. In DNA, the CDR3 is TGTGCCAGCAGCTTAAGGCCCCACACCGGGGAGCTGTTTTTT.

There are a few counts of this clone. This chain uses TRBV6-5 with TRBJ2-7, with TRBD1 matching over 8 bases. The CDR3 has 16 residues. V shed 4 bases and J 4 bases; nucleotides not matched to a gene: 12. Germline V CDR1 and CDR2: MNHEY, SVGAGI. The CDR3 loop reads CASSFWSRGQVYEQYF. DNA for the CDR3: TGTGCCAGCAGTTTTTGGAGCAGGGGGCAGGTGTACGAGCAGTACTTC.

This chain joins TRBV2 and TRBJ1-2, with 7 nucleotides matching TRBD1. CDR1 is SNHLY, CDR2 FYNNEI, per germline. J lost 3 bases, V lost 6 bases, and 7 bases had no gene match. The CDR3 runs to 14 residues. The CDR3 coding sequence is TGTGCCAGCAGAAACAGGGGCCGGGACTATGGCTACACCTTC. Amino acids: CASRNRGRDYGYTF. The full variable domain, rest sourced from reference TRBV2 and TRBJ1-2, is EPEVTQTPSHQVTQMGQEVILRCVPISNHLYFYWYRQILGQKVEFLVSFYNNEISEKSEIFDDQFSVERPDGSNFTLKIRSTKLEDSAMYFCASRNRGRDYGYTFGSGTRLTVV.